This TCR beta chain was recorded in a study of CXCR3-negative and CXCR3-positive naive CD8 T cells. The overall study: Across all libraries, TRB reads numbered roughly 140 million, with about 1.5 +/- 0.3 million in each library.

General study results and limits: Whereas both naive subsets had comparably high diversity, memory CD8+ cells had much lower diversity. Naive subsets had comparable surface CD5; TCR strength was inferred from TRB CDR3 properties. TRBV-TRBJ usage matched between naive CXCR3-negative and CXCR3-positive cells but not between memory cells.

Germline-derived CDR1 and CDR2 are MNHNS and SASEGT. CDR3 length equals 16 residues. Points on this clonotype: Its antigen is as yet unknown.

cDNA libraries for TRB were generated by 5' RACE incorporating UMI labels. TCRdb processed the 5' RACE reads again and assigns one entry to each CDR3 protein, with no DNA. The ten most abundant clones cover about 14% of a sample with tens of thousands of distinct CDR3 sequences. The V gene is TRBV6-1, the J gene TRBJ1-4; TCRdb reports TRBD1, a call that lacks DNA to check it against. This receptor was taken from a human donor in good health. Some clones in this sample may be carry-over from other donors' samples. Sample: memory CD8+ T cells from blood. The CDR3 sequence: CASSEGRGRGNEKLFF.